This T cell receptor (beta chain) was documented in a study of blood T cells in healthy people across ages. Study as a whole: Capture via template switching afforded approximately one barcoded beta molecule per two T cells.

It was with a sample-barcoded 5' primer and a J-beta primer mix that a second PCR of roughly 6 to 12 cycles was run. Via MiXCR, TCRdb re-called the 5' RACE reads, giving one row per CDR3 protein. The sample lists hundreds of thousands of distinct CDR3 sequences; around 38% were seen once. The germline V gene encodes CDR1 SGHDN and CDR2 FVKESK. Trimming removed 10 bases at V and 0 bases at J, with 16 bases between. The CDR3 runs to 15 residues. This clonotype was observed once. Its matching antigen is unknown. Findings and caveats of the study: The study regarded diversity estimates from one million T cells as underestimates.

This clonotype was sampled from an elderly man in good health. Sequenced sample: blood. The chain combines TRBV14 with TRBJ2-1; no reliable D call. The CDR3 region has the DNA TGTGCCACCACCCGACTGATGAGCTCCTACAATGAGCAGTTCTTC. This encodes CATTRLMSSYNEQFF.